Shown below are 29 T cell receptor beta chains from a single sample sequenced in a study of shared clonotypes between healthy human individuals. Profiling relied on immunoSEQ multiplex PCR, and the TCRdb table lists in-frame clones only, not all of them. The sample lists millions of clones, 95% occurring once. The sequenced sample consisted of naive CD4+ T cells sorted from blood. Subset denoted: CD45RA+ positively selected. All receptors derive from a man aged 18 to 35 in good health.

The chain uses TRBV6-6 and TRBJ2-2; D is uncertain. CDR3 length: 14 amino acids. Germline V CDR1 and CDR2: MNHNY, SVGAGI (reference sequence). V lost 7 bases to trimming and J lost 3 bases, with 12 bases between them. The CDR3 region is CASTLRAYTGELFF. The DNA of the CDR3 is TGTGCCAGCACCTTACGGGCTTACACCGGGGAGCTGTTTTTT.

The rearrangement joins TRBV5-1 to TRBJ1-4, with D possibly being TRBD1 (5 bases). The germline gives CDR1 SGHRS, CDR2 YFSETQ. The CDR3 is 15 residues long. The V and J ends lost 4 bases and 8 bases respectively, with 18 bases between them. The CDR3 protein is CASSTGDRQVEKLFF. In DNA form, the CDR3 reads TGCGCCAGCAGCACCGGGGACCGCCAAGTCGAAAAACTGTTTTTT.

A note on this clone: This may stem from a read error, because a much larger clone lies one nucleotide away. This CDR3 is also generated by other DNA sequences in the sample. CDR3 amino acids: CASSLLGNTIYF. The CDR3 DNA follows: TGTGCCAGCAGTTTACTTGGAAACACCATATATTTT. The chain recombines TRBV28 with TRBJ1-3; D is unclear. V lost 2 bases, J lost 3 bases, and 2 bases lay in between. Germline-derived CDR1 and CDR2 are MDHEN and SYDVKM. This CDR3 region has 12 residues. Variable domain in full (rest from reference TRBV28 and TRBJ1-3): DVKVTQSSRYLVKRTGEKVFLECVQDMDHENMFWYRQDPGLGLRLIYFSYDVKMKEKGDIPEGYSVSREKKERFSLILESASTNQTSMYLCASSLLGNTIYFGEGSWLTVV.

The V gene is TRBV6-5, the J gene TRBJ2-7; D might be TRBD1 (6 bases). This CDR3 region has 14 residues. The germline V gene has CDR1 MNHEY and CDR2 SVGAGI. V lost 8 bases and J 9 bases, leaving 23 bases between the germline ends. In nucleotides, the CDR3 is TGTGCCAGCGGGCCCGCGGTCCCAGGGGCAGTGCAGTACTTC. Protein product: CASGPAVPGAVQYF.

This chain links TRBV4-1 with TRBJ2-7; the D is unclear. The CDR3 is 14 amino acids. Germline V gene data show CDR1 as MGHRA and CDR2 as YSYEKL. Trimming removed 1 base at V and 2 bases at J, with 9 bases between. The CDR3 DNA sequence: TGCGCCAGCAGCCAAGCGACTTCAACCTACGAGCAGTACTTC. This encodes CASSQATSTYEQYF.

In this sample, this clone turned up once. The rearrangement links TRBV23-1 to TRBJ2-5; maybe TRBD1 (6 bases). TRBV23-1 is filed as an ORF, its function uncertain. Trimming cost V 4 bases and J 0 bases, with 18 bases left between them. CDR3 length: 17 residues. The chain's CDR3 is CASSRPLMQGNQETQYF. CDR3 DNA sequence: TGCGCCAGCAGTCGACCTCTCATGCAGGGGAACCAAGAGACCCAGTACTTC.

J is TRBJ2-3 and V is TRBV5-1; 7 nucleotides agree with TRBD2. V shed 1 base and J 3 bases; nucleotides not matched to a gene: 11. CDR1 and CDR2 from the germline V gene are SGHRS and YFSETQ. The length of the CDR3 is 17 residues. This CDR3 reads CASSLNPRGGSTDTQYF. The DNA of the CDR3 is TGCGCCAGCAGCTTGAACCCTCGGGGCGGGAGTACAGATACGCAGTATTTT.

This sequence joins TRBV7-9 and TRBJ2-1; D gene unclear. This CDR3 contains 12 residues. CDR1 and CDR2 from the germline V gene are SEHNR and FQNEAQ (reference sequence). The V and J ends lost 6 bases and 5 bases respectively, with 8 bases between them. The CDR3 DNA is TGTGCCAGCAGGACTGTTGACAATGAGCAGTTCTTC. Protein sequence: CASRTVDNEQFF.

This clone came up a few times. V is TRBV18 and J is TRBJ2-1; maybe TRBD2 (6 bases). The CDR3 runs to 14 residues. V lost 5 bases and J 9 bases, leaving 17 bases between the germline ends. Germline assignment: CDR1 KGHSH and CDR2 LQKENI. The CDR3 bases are TGTGCCAGCTCAAACATGGCTAGCGTGGCTGAGCAGTTCTTC. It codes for CASSNMASVAEQFF.

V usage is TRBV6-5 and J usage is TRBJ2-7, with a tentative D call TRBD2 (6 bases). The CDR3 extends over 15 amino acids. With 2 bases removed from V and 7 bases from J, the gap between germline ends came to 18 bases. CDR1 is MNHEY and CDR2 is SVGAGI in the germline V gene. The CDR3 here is CASSYTRQGGGEQYF. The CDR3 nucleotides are TGTGCCAGCAGTTACACCCGTCAGGGAGGTGGGGAGCAGTACTTC.

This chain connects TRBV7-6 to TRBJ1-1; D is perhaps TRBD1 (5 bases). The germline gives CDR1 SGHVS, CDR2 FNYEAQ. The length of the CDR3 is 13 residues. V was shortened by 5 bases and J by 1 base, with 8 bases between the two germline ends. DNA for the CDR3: TGTGCCAGCAGCACACAGGAGAACACTGAAGCTTTCTTT. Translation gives CASSTQENTEAFF.

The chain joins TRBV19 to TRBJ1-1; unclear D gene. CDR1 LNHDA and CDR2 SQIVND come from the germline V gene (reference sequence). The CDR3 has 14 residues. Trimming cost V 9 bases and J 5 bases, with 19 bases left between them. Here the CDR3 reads CASTTKERQTEAFF. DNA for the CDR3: TGTGCCAGCACTACCAAAGAAAGACAAACTGAAGCTTTCTTT.

CDR3 protein: CASSLALGPAVEQYF. CDR3 sequence (DNA): TGTGCCAGCAGCTTAGCGCTGGGGCCGGCGGTCGAGCAGTACTTC. The J gene is TRBJ2-7, the V gene TRBV7-2; perhaps TRBD1 as D (5 bases). The CDR3 length is 15 residues. Germline CDR1 is SGHTA and CDR2 is FQGNSA. V lost 0 bases, J lost 6 bases, and 15 bases lay in between.

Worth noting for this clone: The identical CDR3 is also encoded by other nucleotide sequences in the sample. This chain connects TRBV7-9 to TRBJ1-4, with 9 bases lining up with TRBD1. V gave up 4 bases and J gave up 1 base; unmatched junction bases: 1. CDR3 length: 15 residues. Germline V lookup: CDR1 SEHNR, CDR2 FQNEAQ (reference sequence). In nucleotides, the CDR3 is TGTGCCAGCAGCTCGGGACAGGGAACTAATGAAAAACTGTTTTTT. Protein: CASSSGQGTNEKLFF.

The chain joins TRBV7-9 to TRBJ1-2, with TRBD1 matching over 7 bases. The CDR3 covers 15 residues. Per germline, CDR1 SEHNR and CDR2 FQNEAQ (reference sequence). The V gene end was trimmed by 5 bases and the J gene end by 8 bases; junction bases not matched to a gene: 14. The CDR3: CASSPIDLGGGGYTF. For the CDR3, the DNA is TGTGCCAGCAGCCCGATCGATTTAGGGGGCGGAGGCTACACCTTC.

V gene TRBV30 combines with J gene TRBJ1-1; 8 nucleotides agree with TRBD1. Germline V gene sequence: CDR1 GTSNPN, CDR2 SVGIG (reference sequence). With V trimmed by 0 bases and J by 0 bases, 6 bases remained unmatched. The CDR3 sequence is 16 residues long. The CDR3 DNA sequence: TGTGCCTGGAGTGTAGGGACAGGTTATATGAACACTGAAGCTTTCTTT. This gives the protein CAWSVGTGYMNTEAFF.

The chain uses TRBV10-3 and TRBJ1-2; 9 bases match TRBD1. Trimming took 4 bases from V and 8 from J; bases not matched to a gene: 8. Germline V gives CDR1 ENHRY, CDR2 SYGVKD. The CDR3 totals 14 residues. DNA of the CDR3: TGTGCCATCAGTGGACTACAGGGGGCGGGAGGCTACACCTTC. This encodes CAISGLQGAGGYTF.

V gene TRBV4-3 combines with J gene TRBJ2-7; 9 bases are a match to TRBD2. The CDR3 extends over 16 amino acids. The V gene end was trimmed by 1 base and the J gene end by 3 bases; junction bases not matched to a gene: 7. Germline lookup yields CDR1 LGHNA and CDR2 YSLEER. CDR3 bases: TGCGCCAGCAGCCAAGTTTGGCTAGCGGGATTCTACGAGCAGTACTTC. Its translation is CASSQVWLAGFYEQYF.

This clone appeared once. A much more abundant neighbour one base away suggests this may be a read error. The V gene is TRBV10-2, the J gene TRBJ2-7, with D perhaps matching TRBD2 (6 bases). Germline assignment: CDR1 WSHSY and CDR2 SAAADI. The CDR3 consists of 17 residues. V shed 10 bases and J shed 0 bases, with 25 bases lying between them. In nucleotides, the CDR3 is TGCGCCACTACTCCGGGACTTGACTATACGAACTCCTACGAGCAGTACTTC. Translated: CATTPGLDYTNSYEQYF.

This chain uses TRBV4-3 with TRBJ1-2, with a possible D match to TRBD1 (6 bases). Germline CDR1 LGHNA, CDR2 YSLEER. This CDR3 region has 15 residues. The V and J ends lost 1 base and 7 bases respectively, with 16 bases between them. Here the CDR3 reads CASSQVPRTVAGYTF. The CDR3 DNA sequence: TGCGCCAGCAGCCAAGTGCCCCGGACAGTGGCTGGCTACACCTTC.

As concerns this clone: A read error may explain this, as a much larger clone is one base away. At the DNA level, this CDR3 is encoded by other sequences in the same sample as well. CDR3 protein: CSASGVDTQYF. The DNA of the CDR3 is TGCAGTGCGTCAGGTGTAGATACGCAGTATTTT. The chain couples TRBV20-1 to TRBJ2-3; D remains unclear. V shed 6 bases and J shed 5 bases, with 9 bases lying between them. In germline, CDR1 is DFQATT, CDR2 SNEGSKA (reference sequence). This CDR3 contains 11 residues.

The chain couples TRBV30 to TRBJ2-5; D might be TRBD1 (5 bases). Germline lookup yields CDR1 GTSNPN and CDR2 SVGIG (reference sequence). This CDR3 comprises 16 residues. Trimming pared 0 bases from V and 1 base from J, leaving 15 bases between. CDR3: CAWSVFRDSTQETQYF. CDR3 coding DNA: TGTGCCTGGAGTGTTTTCCGCGACAGTACCCAAGAGACCCAGTACTTC.

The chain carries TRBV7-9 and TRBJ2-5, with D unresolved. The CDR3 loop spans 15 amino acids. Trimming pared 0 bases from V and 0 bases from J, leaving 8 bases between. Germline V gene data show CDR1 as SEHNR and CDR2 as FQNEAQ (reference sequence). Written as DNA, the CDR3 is TGTGCCAGCAGCTTAGCGGTGGGCCACCAAGAGACCCAGTACTTC. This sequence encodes CASSLAVGHQETQYF.

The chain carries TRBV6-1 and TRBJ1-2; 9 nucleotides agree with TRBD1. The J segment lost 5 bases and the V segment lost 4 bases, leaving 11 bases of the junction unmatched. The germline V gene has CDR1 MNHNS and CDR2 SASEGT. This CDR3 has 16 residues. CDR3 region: CASSAPGTGFLYGYTF. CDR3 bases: TGTGCCAGCAGTGCCCCCGGGACAGGGTTTCTTTATGGCTACACCTTC.

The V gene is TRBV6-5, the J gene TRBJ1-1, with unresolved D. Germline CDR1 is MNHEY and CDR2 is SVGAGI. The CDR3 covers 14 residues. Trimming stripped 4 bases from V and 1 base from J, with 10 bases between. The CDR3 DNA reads TGTGCCAGCAGTTGGCAATTGGCGAACACTGAAGCTTTCTTT. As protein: CASSWQLANTEAFF.

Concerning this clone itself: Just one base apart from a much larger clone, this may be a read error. This chain's CDR3 is CASSLHGGRTGEQYF. In DNA, the CDR3 is TGTGCCAGCAGCTTACACGGCGGGAGAACGGGCGAGCAGTACTTC. The V call is TRBV7-2, the J call TRBJ2-7; 7 bases line up with TRBD2. The germline gives CDR1 SGHTA, CDR2 FQGNSA. V shed 2 bases and J 6 bases; nucleotides not matched to a gene: 10. The CDR3 is 15 amino acids.

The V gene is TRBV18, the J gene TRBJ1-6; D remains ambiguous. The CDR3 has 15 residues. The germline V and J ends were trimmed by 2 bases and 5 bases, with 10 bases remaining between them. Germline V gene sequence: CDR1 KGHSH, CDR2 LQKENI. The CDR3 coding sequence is TGTGCCAGCTCACCATCGGGCAGAAATAATTCACCCCTCCACTTT. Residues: CASSPSGRNNSPLHF. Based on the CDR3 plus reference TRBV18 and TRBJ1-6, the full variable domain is NAGVMQNPRHLVRRRGQEARLRCSPMKGHSHVYWYRQLPEEGLKFMVYLQKENIIDESGMPKERFSAEFPKEGPSILRIQQVVRGDSAAYFCASSPSGRNNSPLHFGNGTRLTVT.

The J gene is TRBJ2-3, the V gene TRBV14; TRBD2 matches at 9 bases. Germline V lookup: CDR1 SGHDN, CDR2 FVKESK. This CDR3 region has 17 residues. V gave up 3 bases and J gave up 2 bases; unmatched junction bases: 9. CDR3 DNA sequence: TGTGCCAGCAGCCAGTATTTTAGCGGGGGATACACAGATACGCAGTATTTT. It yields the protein CASSQYFSGGYTDTQYF. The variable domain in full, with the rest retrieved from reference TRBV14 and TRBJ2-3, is EAGVTQFPSHSVIEKGQTVTLRCDPISGHDNLYWYRRVMGKEIKFLLHFVKESKQDESGMPNNRFLAERTGGTYSTLKVQPAELEDSGVYFCASSQYFSGGYTDTQYFGPGTRLTVL.

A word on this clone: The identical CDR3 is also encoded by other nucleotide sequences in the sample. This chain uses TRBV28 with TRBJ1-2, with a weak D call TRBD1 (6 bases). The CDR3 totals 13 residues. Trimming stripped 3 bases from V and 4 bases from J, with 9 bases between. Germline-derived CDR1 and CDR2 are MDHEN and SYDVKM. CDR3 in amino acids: CASSLAQGYGYTF. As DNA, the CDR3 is TGTGCCAGCAGTTTGGCACAGGGCTATGGCTACACCTTC.